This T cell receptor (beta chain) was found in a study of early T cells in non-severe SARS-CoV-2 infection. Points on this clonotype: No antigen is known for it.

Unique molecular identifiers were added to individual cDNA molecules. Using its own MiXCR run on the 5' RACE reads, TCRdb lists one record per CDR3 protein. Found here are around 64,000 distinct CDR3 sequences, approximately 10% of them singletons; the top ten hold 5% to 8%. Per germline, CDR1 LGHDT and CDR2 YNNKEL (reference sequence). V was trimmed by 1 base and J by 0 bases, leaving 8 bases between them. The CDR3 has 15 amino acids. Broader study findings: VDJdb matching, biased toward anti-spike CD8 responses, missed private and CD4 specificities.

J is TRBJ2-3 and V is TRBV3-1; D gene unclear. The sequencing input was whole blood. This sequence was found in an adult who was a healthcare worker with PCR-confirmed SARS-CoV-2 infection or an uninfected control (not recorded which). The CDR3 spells CASSQVLGSTDTQYF. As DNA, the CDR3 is TGTGCCAGCAGCCAAGTTCTAGGGAGCACAGATACGCAGTATTTT.